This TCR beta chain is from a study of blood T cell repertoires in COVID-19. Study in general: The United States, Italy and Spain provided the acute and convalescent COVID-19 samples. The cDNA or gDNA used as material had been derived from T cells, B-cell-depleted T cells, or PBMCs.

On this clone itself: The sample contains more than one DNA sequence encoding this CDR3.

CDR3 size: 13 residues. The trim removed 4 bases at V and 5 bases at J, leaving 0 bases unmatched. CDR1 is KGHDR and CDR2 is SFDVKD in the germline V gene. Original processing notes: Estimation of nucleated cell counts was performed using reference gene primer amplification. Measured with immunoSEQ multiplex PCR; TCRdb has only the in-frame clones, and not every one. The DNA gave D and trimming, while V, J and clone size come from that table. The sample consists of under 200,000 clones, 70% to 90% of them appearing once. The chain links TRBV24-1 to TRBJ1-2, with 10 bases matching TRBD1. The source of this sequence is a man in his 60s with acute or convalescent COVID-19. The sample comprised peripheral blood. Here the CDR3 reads CATSEGQGYGYTF. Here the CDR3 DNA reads TGTGCCACCAGTGAGGGACAGGGGTATGGCTACACCTTC.